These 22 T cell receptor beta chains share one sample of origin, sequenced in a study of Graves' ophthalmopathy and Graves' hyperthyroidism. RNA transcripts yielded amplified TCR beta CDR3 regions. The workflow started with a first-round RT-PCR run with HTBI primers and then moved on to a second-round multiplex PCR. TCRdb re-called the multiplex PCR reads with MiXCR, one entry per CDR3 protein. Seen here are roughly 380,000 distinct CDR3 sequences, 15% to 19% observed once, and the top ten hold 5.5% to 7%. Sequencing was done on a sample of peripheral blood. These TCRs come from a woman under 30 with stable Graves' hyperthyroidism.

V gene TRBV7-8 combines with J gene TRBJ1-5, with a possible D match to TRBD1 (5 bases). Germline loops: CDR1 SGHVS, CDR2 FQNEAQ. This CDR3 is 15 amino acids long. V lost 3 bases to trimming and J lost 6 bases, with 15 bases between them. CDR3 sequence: CASSLSGIPGQPQHF. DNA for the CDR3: TGTGCCAGCAGCTTGTCAGGGATCCCAGGTCAGCCCCAGCATTTT.

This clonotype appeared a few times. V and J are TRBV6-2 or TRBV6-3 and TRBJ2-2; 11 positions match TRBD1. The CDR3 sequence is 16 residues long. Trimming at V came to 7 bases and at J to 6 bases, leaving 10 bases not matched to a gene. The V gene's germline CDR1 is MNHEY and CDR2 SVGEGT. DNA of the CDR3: TGTGCCAGCATAACATCCGGGACAGGGGGATCCGGGGAGCTGTTTTTT. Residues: CASITSGTGGSGELFF.

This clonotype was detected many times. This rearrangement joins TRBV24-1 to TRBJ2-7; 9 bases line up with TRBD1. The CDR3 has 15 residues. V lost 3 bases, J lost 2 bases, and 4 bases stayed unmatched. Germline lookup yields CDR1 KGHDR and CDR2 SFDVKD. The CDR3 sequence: CATSDPGTGTYEQYF. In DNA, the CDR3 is TGTGCCACCAGTGATCCCGGGACAGGGACCTACGAGCAGTACTTC.

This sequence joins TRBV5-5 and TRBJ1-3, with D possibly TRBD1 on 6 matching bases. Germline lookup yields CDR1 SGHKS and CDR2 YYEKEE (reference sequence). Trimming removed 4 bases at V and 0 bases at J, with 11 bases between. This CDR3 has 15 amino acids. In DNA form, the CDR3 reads TGTGCCAGCAGCACAAACAGGGACTCTGGAAACACCATATATTTT. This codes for CASSTNRDSGNTIYF.

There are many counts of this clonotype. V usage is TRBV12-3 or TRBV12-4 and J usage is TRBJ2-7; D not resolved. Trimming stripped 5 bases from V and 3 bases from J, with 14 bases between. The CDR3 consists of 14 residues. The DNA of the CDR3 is TGTGCCAGCAGTCTCGACCGGTACTTCTACGAGCAGTACTTC. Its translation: CASSLDRYFYEQYF.

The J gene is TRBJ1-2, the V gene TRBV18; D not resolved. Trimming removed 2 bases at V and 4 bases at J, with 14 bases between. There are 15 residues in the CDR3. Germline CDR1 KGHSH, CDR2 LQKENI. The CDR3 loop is CASSPLRREVYGYTF. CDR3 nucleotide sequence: TGTGCCAGCTCACCATTACGTCGGGAGGTCTATGGCTACACCTTC.

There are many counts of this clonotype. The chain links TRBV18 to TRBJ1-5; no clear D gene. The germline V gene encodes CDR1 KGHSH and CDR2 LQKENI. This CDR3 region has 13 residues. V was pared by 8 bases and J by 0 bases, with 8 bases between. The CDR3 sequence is CASSPGSNQPQHF. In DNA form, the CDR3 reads TGTGCCAGCAGTCCAGGTAGCAATCAGCCCCAGCATTTT.

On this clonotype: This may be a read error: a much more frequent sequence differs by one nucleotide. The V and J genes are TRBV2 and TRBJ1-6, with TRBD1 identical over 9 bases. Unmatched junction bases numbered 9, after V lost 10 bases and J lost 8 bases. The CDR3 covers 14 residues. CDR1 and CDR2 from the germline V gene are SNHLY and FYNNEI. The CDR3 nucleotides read TGTGCCATCAGCGCAGACAGGGGGGATTCACCCCTCCACTTT. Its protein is CAISADRGDSPLHF.

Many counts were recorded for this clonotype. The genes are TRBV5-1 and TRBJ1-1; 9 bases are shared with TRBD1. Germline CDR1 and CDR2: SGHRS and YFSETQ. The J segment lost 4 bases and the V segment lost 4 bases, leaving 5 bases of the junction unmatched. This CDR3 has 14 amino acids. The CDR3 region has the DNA TGCGCCAGCAGCACCCGACAGGGGGGCACTGAAGCTTTCTTT. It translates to CASSTRQGGTEAFF.

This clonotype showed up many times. The CDR3 DNA sequence: TGCAGTGCTAGAACCGCAAATCGTACAGTGCAGGAGACCCAGTACTTC. It specifies CSARTANRTVQETQYF. This chain connects TRBV20-1 to TRBJ2-5; D remains unclear. V was clipped by 2 bases and J by 5 bases, with 21 bases between them. CDR1 and CDR2 from the germline V gene are DFQATT and SNEGSKA (reference sequence). The CDR3 length is 16 residues.

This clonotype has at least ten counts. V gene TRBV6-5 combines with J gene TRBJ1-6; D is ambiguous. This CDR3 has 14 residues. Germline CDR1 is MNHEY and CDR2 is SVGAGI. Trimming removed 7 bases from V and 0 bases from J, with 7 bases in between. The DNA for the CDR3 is TGTGCCAGCAAGGGCAGCTCCTATAATTCACCCCTCCACTTT. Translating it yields CASKGSSYNSPLHF.

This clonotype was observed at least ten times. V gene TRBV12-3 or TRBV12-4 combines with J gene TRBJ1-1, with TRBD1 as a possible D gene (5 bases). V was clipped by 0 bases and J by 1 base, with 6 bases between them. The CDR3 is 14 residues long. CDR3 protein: CASSLARGNTEAFF. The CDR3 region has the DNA TGTGCCAGCAGTTTAGCTAGGGGGAACACTGAAGCTTTCTTT.

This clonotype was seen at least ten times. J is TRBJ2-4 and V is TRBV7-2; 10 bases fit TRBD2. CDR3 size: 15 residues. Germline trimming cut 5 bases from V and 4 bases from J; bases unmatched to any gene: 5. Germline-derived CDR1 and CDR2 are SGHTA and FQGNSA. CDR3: CASSPRAGGKNIQYF. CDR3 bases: TGTGCCAGCAGCCCCCGAGCGGGGGGGAAAAACATTCAGTACTTC.

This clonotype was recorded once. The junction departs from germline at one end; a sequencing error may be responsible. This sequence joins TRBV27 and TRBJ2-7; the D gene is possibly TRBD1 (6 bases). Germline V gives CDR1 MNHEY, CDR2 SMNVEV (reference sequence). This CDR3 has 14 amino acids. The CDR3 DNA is TGTGCCAGCAGTTCGAGCAGGGGAAGCTACGAGCTGTACTTC. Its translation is CASSSSRGSYELYF.

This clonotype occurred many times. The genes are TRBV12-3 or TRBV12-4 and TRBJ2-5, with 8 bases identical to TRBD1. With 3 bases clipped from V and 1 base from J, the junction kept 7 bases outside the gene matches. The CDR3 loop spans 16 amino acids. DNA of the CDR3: TGTGCCAGCAGTTTTCTGTCAGGGGGCTCCCAAGAGACCCAGTACTTC. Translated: CASSFLSGGSQETQYF.

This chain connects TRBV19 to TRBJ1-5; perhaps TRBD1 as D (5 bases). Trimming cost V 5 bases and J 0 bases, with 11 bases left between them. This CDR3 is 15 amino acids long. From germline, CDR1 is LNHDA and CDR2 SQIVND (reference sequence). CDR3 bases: TGTGCCAGTAGTGCCCAGGACATTAGCAATCAGCCCCAGCATTTT. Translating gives CASSAQDISNQPQHF.

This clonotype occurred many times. CDR3 bases: TGTGCCAGCAGTTACTCGGTTCGAAGGCCTGGACAGGCTGCGCCCTACGAGCAGTACTTC. It encodes CASSYSVRRPGQAAPYEQYF. The rearrangement links TRBV6-2 or TRBV6-3 to TRBJ2-7; 7 positions agree with TRBD1. Germline CDR1 MNHEY, CDR2 SVGEGT. Losses at the gene ends were 0 bases for V and 2 bases for J; bases not matched to a gene: 19. This CDR3 is built from 20 residues.

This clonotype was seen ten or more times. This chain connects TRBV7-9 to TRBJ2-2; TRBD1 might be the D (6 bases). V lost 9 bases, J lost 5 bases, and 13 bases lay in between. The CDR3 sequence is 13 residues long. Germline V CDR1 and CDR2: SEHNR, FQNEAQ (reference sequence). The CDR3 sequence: CARQGRETGELFF. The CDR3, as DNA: TGTGCCAGACAGGGAAGGGAGACCGGGGAGCTGTTTTTT.

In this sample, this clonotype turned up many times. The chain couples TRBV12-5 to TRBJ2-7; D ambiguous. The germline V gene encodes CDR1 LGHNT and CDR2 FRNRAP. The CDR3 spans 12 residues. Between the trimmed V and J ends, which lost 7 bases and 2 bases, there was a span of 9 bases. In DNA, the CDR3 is TGTGCTAGTGCAAGGGCGGCCTACGAGCAGTACTTC. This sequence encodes CASARAAYEQYF.

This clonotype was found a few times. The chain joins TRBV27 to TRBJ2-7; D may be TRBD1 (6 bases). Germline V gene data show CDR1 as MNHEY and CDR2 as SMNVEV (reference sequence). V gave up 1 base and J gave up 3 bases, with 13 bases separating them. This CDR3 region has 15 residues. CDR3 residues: CASSLLAGVGYEQYF. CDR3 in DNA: TGTGCCAGCAGTTTATTGGCAGGGGTGGGCTACGAGCAGTACTTC.

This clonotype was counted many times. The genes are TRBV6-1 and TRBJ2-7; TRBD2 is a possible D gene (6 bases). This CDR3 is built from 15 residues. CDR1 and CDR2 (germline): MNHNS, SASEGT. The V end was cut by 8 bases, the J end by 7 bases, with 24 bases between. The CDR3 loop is CASFTGGTRYGEQYF. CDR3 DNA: TGTGCCAGCTTTACCGGGGGTACCAGGTATGGAGAGCAGTACTTC.

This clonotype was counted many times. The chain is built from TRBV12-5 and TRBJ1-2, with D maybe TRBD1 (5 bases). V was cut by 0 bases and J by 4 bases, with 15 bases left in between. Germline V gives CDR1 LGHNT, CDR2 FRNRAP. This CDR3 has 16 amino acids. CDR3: CASGLVVTGSIYGYTF. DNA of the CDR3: TGTGCTAGTGGTTTGGTAGTTACAGGTTCTATCTATGGCTACACCTTC.